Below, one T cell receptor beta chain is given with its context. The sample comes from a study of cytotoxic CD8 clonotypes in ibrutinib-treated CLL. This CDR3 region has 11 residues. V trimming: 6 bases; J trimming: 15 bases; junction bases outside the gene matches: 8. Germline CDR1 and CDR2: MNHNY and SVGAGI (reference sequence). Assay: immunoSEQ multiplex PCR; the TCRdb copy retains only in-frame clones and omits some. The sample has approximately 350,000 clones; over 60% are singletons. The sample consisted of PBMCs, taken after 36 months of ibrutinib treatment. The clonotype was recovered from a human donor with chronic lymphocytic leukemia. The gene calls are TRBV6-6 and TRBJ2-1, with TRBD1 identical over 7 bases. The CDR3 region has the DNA TGTGCCAGCAGCAGGGACAGCCCGCGGTTCTTC. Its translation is CASSRDSPRFF.